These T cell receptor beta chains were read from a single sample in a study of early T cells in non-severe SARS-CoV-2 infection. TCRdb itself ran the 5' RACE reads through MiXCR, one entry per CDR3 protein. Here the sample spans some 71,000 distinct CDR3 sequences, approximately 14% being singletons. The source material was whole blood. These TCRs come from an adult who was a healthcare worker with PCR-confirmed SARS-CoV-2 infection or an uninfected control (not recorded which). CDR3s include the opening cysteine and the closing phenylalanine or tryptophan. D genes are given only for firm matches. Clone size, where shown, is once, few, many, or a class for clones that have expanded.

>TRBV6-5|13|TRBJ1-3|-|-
CASRRLYLNTIYF
TGTGCCAGCAGGCGCCTATATCTAAACACCATATATTTT
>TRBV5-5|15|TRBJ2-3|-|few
CASSWGPSSTDTQYF
TGTGCCAGCAGCTGGGGACCCTCGAGCACAGATACGCAGTATTTT
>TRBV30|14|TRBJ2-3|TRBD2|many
CAWSASGGSDTQYF
TGTGCCTGGAGTGCGAGCGGGGGGTCAGATACGCAGTATTTT
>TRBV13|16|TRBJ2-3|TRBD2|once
CASSFPSGGAPDTQYF
TGTGCCAGCAGCTTCCCTAGCGGGGGGGCCCCAGATACGCAGTATTTT
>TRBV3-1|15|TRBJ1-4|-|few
CASSQDRMPNEKLFF
TGTGCCAGCAGCCAAGATAGGATGCCAAATGAAAAACTGTTTTTT
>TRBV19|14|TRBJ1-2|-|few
CASSIDGTEYGYTF
TGTGCCAGTAGTATAGATGGCACCGAATATGGCTACACCTTC
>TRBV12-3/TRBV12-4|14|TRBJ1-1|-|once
CASRLTTMNTEAFF
TGTGCCAGCAGACTGACAACCATGAACACTGAAGCTTTCTTT
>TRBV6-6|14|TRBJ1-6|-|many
CASNPTGFNSPLHF
TGTGCCAGCAACCCCACAGGGTTTAATTCACCCCTCCACTTT
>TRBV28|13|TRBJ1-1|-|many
CASIRGQNTEAFF
TGTGCCAGCATTAGAGGACAGAACACTGAAGCTTTCTTT
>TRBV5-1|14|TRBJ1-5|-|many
CASSPLGSNQPQHF
TGCGCCAGCAGCCCCCTCGGGTCCAATCAGCCCCAGCATTTT
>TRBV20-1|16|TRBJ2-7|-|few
CSARDRKSRTLYEQYF
TGCAGTGCTAGAGATCGCAAGTCTAGGACCCTCTACGAGCAGTACTTC
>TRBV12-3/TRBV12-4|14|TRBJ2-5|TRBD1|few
CASSPMGQGETQYF
TGTGCCAGCAGCCCCATGGGACAGGGCGAGACCCAGTACTTC
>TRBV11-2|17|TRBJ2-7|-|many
CASSPRRGGGALSEQYF
TGTGCCAGCAGCCCCAGAAGGGGCGGAGGGGCGCTTAGCGAGCAGTACTTC
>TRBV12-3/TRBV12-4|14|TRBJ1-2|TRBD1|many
CASRRHRGNGGYTF
TGTGCCAGCAGGCGCCACAGGGGTAATGGAGGCTACACCTTC
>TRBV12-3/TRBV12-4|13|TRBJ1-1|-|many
CASSLPGNTEAFF
TGTGCCAGCAGCCTCCCAGGGAACACTGAAGCTTTCTTT
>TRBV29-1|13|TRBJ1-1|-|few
CSGEGWTNTEAFF
TGCAGCGGTGAGGGGTGGACGAACACTGAAGCTTTCTTT
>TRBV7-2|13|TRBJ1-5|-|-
CASSLKRNQPQHF
TGTGCCAGCAGCTTAAAAAGGAATCAGCCCCAGCATTTT